The 26 T cell receptor beta chains listed next were all sequenced from one sample in a study of T cells in Graves' hyperthyroidism and ophthalmopathy. The source material, RNA transcripts, was used to amplify TCR beta CDR3 regions. Using the HTBI primer set, a first-round RT-PCR was run on the TCR CDR3. One entry per CDR3 protein, called by TCRdb with MiXCR from the multiplex PCR reads. Of roughly 660,000 distinct CDR3 sequences in the sample, 17% were seen once. Sequenced material: blood. The receptors derive from a man aged 45 to 65 with Graves' hyperthyroidism.

This clonotype was counted at least ten times. The chain is built from TRBV6-1 and TRBJ1-1; D possibly corresponds to TRBD1 (5 bases). V gave up 4 bases and J gave up 2 bases, with 8 bases separating them. The CDR3 loop spans 13 amino acids. Germline CDR1 is MNHNS and CDR2 is SASEGT. CDR3 protein: CASSAQGNTEAFF. DNA for the CDR3: TGTGCCAGCAGTGCCCAGGGAAACACTGAAGCTTTCTTT.

This clonotype appeared many times. J is TRBJ2-5 and V is TRBV27; D unresolved. Germline-derived CDR1 and CDR2 are MNHEY and SMNVEV (reference sequence). The CDR3 is 15 amino acids. With 4 bases removed from V and 5 bases from J, the gap between germline ends came to 17 bases. CDR3 nucleotides: TGTGCCAGCAGTTACGGCGGTCCGATATTGGAGACCCAGTACTTC. Protein product: CASSYGGPILETQYF.

The chain carries TRBV4-1 and TRBJ2-7; 7 bases are a match to TRBD2. Germline-derived CDR1 and CDR2 are MGHRA and YSYEKL. CDR3 length: 13 residues. With V trimmed by 5 bases and J by 2 bases, 3 bases remained unmatched. The CDR3 loop reads CASSGLDPYEQYF. In nucleotides, the CDR3 is TGCGCCAGCAGCGGACTAGACCCCTACGAGCAGTACTTC.

This clonotype has ten or more counts. The rearrangement uses TRBV12-5 and TRBJ1-1; D possibly corresponds to TRBD1 (5 bases). This CDR3 comprises 14 residues. Per germline, CDR1 LGHNT and CDR2 FRNRAP. The V and J ends lost 6 bases and 2 bases respectively, with 13 bases between them. The CDR3 loop is CASGRGQGNTEAFF. The CDR3 coding sequence is TGTGCTAGTGGCCGCGGGCAGGGAAACACTGAAGCTTTCTTT. Filled out from reference TRBV12-5 and TRBJ1-1, the complete variable domain reads DARVTQTPRHKVTEMGQEVTMRCQPILGHNTVFWYRQTMMQGLELLAYFRNRAPLDDSGMPKDRFSAEMPDATLATLKIQPSEPRDSAVYFCASGRGQGNTEAFFGQGTRLTVV.

This clonotype turned up a few times. The chain couples TRBV20-1 to TRBJ1-2; 8 bases match TRBD1. Per germline, CDR1 DFQATT and CDR2 SNEGSKA (reference sequence). The V and J ends lost 4 bases and 5 bases, in that order; junction bases with no gene match: 9. This CDR3 is built from 14 residues. The CDR3 coding sequence is TGCAGTGCTATCCTGACAGGGGATCGGTATGGCTACACCTTC. Encoded protein: CSAILTGDRYGYTF.

This chain joins TRBV28 and TRBJ2-1; D is unclear. This CDR3 has 15 amino acids. V was pared by 3 bases and J by 4 bases, with 13 bases between. Germline CDR1 MDHEN, CDR2 SYDVKM. CDR3 nucleotides: TGTGCCAGCAGTTTGTGGGGAAACTATTACAATGAGCAGTTCTTC. Translation: CASSLWGNYYNEQFF. The variable domain in full, with the rest retrieved from reference TRBV28 and TRBJ2-1, is DVKVTQSSRYLVKRTGEKVFLECVQDMDHENMFWYRQDPGLGLRLIYFSYDVKMKEKGDIPEGYSVSREKKERFSLILESASTNQTSMYLCASSLWGNYYNEQFFGPGTRLTVL.

The chain couples TRBV18 to TRBJ2-7; D possibly matches TRBD1 or TRBD2 (5 bases each). The CDR3 has 14 amino acids. CDR1 and CDR2 from the germline V gene are KGHSH and LQKENI. Trimming cost V 3 bases and J 6 bases, with 15 bases left between them. In DNA form, the CDR3 reads TGTGCCAGCTCACCGCCGTCATGGGGGAGCGAGCAGTACTTC. The encoded protein is CASSPPSWGSEQYF.

This clonotype was counted ten times or more. This chain's CDR3 is CASSEGYGNTIYF. The CDR3 region has the DNA TGTGCCAGCAGTGAAGGTTACGGAAACACCATATATTTT. This chain joins TRBV2 and TRBJ1-3; D is ambiguous. V lost 1 base, J lost 4 bases, and 5 bases lay in between. The CDR3 runs 13 residues. Germline V lookup: CDR1 SNHLY, CDR2 FYNNEI. Combining the CDR3 with reference TRBV2 and TRBJ1-3 gives the whole variable domain EPEVTQTPSHQVTQMGQEVILRCVPISNHLYFYWYRQILGQKVEFLVSFYNNEISEKSEIFDDQFSVERPDGSNFTLKIRSTKLEDSAMYFCASSEGYGNTIYFGEGSWLTVV.

This clonotype showed up just a few times. Being one base from a much bigger clone, this may be a read error. The chain is built from TRBV7-3 and TRBJ2-2; 9 bases line up with TRBD2. The V gene end was trimmed by 6 bases and the J gene end by 5 bases; junction bases not matched to a gene: 10. Per the germline V gene, CDR1 is SGHTA and CDR2 is FQGTGA. This CDR3 comprises 16 residues. The CDR3, as DNA: TGTGCCAGCAGTCCCCGGGGTAGCGGGAGTACCGGGGAGCTGTTTTTT. It specifies CASSPRGSGSTGELFF.

This clonotype was recorded at least ten times. The chain carries TRBV2 and TRBJ2-5, with D perhaps matching TRBD1 (5 bases). The V gene's germline CDR1 is SNHLY and CDR2 FYNNEI. The CDR3 has 13 residues. Between the trimmed V and J ends, which lost 1 base and 5 bases, there was a span of 8 bases. The CDR3 DNA follows: TGTGCCAGCAGTGAAGGGGGCGAGGAGACCCAGTACTTC. Amino acids: CASSEGGEETQYF. The whole variable domain, remainder taken from reference TRBV2 and TRBJ2-5, is EPEVTQTPSHQVTQMGQEVILRCVPISNHLYFYWYRQILGQKVEFLVSFYNNEISEKSEIFDDQFSVERPDGSNFTLKIRSTKLEDSAMYFCASSEGGEETQYFGPGTRLLVL.

Notes on this clonotype: This may be a read error: a much more frequent sequence differs by one nucleotide. The chain joins TRBV3-1 to TRBJ2-5; no definite D call. V dropped 0 bases and J dropped 2 bases, with 10 bases sitting between them. Germline CDR1 LGHDT, CDR2 YNNKEL (reference sequence). The CDR3 runs 15 residues. CDR3 coding DNA: TGTGCCAGCAGCCAAGATATGACGGGTCAAGAGACCCAGTACTTC. Its protein is CASSQDMTGQETQYF.

This clonotype showed up many times. This chain joins TRBV6-5 and TRBJ1-3; D unclear. V was clipped by 0 bases and J by 0 bases, with 9 bases between them. The CDR3 is 16 residues long. Per the germline V gene, CDR1 is MNHEY and CDR2 is SVGAGI. CDR3 region: CASSYSGFYSGNTIYF. The CDR3 DNA reads TGTGCCAGCAGTTACTCGGGGTTTTACTCTGGAAACACCATATATTTT.

V and J are TRBV9 and TRBJ2-5; TRBD2 matches at 7 bases. CDR3 length: 16 residues. Unmatched junction bases numbered 10, after V lost 0 bases and J lost 5 bases. The germline V gene has CDR1 SGDLS and CDR2 YYNGEE. CDR3 in amino acids: CASSVASGNLGETQYF. CDR3 bases: TGTGCCAGCAGCGTAGCTAGCGGAAACTTGGGGGAGACCCAGTACTTC.

There are many counts of this clonotype. The chain carries TRBV20-1 and TRBJ1-4; 11 positions agree with TRBD1. The J segment lost 6 bases and the V segment lost 1 base, leaving 7 bases of the junction unmatched. Germline loops: CDR1 DFQATT, CDR2 SNEGSKA (reference sequence). The CDR3 has 16 amino acids. The CDR3 loop is CSARASPGQGDEKLFF. In DNA form, the CDR3 reads TGCAGTGCTAGAGCATCCCCGGGACAGGGGGATGAAAAACTGTTTTTT.

Remarks on this clonotype: It may be a read error: a sequence one base away is much more abundant. The chain uses TRBV30 and TRBJ2-7, with 7 bases lining up with TRBD2. The length of the CDR3 is 13 residues. CDR1 GTSNPN and CDR2 SVGIG come from the germline V gene (reference sequence). Unmatched junction bases numbered 5, after V lost 0 bases and J lost 6 bases. This chain's CDR3 is CAWSVQIAGEQYF. CDR3 coding DNA: TGTGCCTGGAGTGTACAGATAGCGGGCGAGCAGTACTTC.

In its sample, this clonotype was seen many times. The V call is TRBV19, the J call TRBJ1-2; D not resolved. Trimming left V 4 bases short and J 6 bases short, with 21 bases between. Germline CDR1 is LNHDA and CDR2 is SQIVND (reference sequence). The CDR3 sequence is 16 residues long. CDR3 in amino acids: CASSKVRDRLLNGYTF. The CDR3 region has the DNA TGTGCCAGTAGTAAAGTCCGCGACCGACTACTCAATGGCTACACCTTC.

This clonotype was counted ten times or more. The J gene is TRBJ2-3, the V gene TRBV28; possibly TRBD1 for D (6 bases). From germline, CDR1 is MDHEN and CDR2 SYDVKM. V lost 2 bases, J lost 1 base, and 7 bases lay in between. The CDR3 contains 14 residues. The CDR3 nucleotides read TGTGCCAGCAGTTTACACAGGGGCACAGATACGCAGTATTTT. Translated: CASSLHRGTDTQYF.

The genes are TRBV28 and TRBJ1-6, with D unclear. V shed 3 bases and J shed 9 bases, with 6 bases lying between them. CDR3 size: 12 residues. The germline V gene encodes CDR1 MDHEN and CDR2 SYDVKM. The CDR3 sequence is CASSLDSSPLHF. CDR3 in DNA: TGTGCCAGCAGTTTGGACTCTTCACCCCTCCACTTT.

This clonotype was recorded at least ten times. The rearrangement links TRBV7-9 to TRBJ2-1; D assignment may be TRBD1 or TRBD2 (5 bases each). V shed 6 bases and J shed 8 bases, with 23 bases lying between them. The germline gives CDR1 SEHNR, CDR2 FQNEAQ (reference sequence). The CDR3 sequence is 16 residues long. In DNA form, the CDR3 reads TGTGCCAGCAGACCGCCGGGACCCAAATTACGCGATGAGCAGTTCTTC. This encodes CASRPPGPKLRDEQFF.

This clonotype appeared many times. This rearrangement joins TRBV6-5 to TRBJ2-7; 13 bases match TRBD2. This CDR3 region has 18 residues. V lost 2 bases to trimming and J lost 0 bases; unmatched junction nucleotides: 7. From germline, CDR1 is MNHEY and CDR2 SVGAGI. The CDR3 protein is CASSYGTSGADFSYEQYF. The CDR3 nucleotides are TGTGCCAGCAGTTACGGGACTAGCGGGGCTGACTTCTCCTACGAGCAGTACTTC.

This chain links TRBV4-1 with TRBJ1-2, with TRBD1 identical over 11 bases. CDR1 is MGHRA, CDR2 YSYEKL, per germline. This CDR3 region has 17 residues. The V gene end was trimmed by 3 bases and the J gene end by 4 bases; junction bases not matched to a gene: 10. CDR3 sequence (DNA): TGCGCCAGCAGCCAGCCAGGACAGGGGGCCCCTGGCTATGGCTACACCTTC. It is translated as CASSQPGQGAPGYGYTF.

This clonotype was observed many times. The chain has TRBV25-1 and TRBJ1-1; D not resolved. Germline V CDR1 and CDR2: MGHDK, SYGVNS. The CDR3 spans 13 residues. V was clipped by 1 base and J by 4 bases, with 7 bases between them. The CDR3 loop is CASSEFRTTEAFF. The CDR3 DNA is TGTGCCAGCAGTGAATTCAGGACCACTGAAGCTTTCTTT.

In this sample, this clonotype turned up many times. The rearrangement joins TRBV6-1 to TRBJ1-5; D is unresolved. Germline V CDR1 and CDR2: MNHNS, SASEGT. With 5 bases removed from V and 1 base from J, the gap between germline ends came to 9 bases. The CDR3 spans 14 residues. The CDR3: CASSPGSSNQPQHF. CDR3 sequence (DNA): TGTGCCAGCAGTCCGGGGTCGAGCAATCAGCCCCAGCATTTT.

The gene calls are TRBV6-5 and TRBJ2-6; 7 bases match TRBD1. Germline loops: CDR1 MNHEY, CDR2 SVGAGI. Unmatched junction bases numbered 1, after V lost 2 bases and J lost 0 bases. This CDR3 has 16 amino acids. The CDR3 DNA sequence: TGTGCCAGCAGTTACAGACAGGGCTCTGGGGCCAACGTCCTGACTTTC. Translated: CASSYRQGSGANVLTF.

This clonotype has a count of ten or more. The chain combines TRBV27 with TRBJ2-1; TRBD2 matches 7 bases. Trimming cost V 5 bases and J 1 base; bases outside gene matches: 11. Looked up from germline, CDR1 is MNHEY and CDR2 is SMNVEV (reference sequence). This CDR3 is 17 amino acids long. CDR3 nucleotide sequence: TGTGCCAGCAGTCTAGACCCAGCGGGATCATCCTACAATGAGCAGTTCTTC. Its protein is CASSLDPAGSSYNEQFF.

This clonotype was detected a few times. The CDR3 spells CASRSIAGGPSTDTQYF. In DNA form, the CDR3 reads TGTGCCAGCAGATCTATAGCGGGAGGGCCAAGCACAGATACGCAGTATTTT. The genes are TRBV6-2 or TRBV6-3 and TRBJ2-3, with 11 bases that match TRBD2. The V gene end was trimmed by 6 bases and the J gene end by 0 bases; junction bases not matched to a gene: 8. Germline V gene data show CDR1 as MNHEY and CDR2 as SVGEGT. CDR3 length equals 17 residues.